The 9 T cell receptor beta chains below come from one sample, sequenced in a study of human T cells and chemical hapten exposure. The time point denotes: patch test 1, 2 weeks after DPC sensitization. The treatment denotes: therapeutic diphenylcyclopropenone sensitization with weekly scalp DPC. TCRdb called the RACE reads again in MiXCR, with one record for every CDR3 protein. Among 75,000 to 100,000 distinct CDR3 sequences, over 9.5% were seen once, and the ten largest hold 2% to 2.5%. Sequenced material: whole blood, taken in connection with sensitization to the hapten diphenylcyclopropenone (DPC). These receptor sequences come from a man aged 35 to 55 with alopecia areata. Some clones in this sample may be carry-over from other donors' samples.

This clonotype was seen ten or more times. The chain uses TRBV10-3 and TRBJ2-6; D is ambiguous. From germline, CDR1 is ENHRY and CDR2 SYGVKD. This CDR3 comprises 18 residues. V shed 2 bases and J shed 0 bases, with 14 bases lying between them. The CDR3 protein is CAISEQVGSHSGANVLTF. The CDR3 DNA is TGTGCCATCAGTGAGCAGGTGGGCAGCCACTCTGGGGCCAACGTCCTGACTTTC.

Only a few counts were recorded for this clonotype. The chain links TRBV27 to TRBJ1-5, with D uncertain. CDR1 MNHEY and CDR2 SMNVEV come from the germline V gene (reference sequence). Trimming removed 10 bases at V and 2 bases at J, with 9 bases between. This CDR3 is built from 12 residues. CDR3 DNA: TGTGCCACCCGGGCTCGCAATCAGCCCCAGCATTTT. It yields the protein CATRARNQPQHF.

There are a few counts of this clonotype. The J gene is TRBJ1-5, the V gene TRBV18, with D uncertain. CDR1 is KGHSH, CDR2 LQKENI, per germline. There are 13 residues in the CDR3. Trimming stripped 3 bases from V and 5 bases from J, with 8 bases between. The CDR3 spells CASSPAEDQPQHF. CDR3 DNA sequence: TGTGCCAGCTCACCTGCAGAAGATCAGCCCCAGCATTTT.

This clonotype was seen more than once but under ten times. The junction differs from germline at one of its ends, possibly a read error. CDR3 amino acids: CASSSTMGGAQETQYF. The DNA of the CDR3 is TGTGCTAGCAGCTCCACCATGGGGGGGGCACAAGAGACCCAGTACTTC. V usage is TRBV7-7 and J usage is TRBJ2-5; possible D gene TRBD2, 7 bases. The CDR3 is 16 amino acids. The germline CDR1 and CDR2 sequences are SSHAT and FNYEAQ (reference sequence).

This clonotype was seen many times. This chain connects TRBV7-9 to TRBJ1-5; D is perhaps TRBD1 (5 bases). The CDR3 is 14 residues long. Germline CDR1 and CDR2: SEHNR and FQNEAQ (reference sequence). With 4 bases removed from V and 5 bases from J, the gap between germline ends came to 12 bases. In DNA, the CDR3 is TGTGCCAGCAGCTATCCGGGGGTTCATCAGCCCCAGCATTTT. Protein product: CASSYPGVHQPQHF.

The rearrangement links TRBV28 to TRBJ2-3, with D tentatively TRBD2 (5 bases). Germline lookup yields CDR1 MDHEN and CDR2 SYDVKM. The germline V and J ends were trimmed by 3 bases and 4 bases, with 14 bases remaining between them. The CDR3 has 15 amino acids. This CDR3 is CASSFGDTGADTQYF. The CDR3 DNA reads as TGTGCCAGCAGTTTTGGAGACACCGGGGCAGATACGCAGTATTTT.

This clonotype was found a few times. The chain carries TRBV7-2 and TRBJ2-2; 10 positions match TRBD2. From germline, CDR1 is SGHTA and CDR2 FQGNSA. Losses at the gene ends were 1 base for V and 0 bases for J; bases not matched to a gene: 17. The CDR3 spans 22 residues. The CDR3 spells CASSLVLGFLAGAFANTGELFF. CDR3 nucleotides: TGTGCCAGCAGCTTAGTGCTAGGTTTTCTAGCGGGAGCGTTCGCGAACACCGGGGAGCTGTTTTTT.

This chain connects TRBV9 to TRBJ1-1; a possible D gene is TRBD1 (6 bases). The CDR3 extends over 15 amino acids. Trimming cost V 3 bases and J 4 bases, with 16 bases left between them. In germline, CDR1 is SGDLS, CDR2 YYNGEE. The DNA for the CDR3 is TGTGCCAGCAGCGGTTCCATACAGGGTATCACTGAAGCTTTCTTT. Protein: CASSGSIQGITEAFF. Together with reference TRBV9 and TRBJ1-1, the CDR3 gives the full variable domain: DSGVTQTPKHLITATGQRVTLRCSPRSGDLSVYWYQQSLDQGLQFLIQYYNGEERAKGNILERFSAQQFPDLHSELNLSSLELGDSALYFCASSGSIQGITEAFFGQGTRLTVV.

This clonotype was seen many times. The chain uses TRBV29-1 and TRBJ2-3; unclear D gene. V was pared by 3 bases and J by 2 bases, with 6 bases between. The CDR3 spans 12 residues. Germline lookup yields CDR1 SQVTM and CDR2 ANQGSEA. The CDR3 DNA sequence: TGCAGCGTTGATGAACTCACAGATACGCAGTATTTT. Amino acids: CSVDELTDTQYF.